This TCR beta chain originates from a study of STAT3 mutations in large granular lymphocyte leukemia. Overall study results and limits: Every T-cell large granular lymphocyte leukemia patient had at least one immunodominant TCR beta clonotype. In about 35% of the 18 patients, new TCR clonotypes emerged after therapy.

Concerning this clone: Its matching antigen is unknown.

Sequenced by immunoSEQ multiplex PCR; TCRdb stores in-frame clones only, minus some. The sample consists of approximately 25,000 clones, approximately 94% of them appearing once. The TCR sequence derives from a man aged 40-49 years with T-cell large granular lymphocyte leukemia. Some clones in this sample may be carry-over from other donors' samples. The sequencing sample was made of peripheral blood mononuclear cells.

The DNA for the CDR3 is TGTGCCAGCAGTTTAGGGGGATTGCCAAATTCACCCCTCCACTTT. Amino acid sequence: CASSLGGLPNSPLHF. The chain has TRBV27 and TRBJ1-6; TRBD1 might be the D (5 bases). CDR3 length: 15 amino acids. Trimming took off 2 bases at V and 7 bases at J, with 12 bases between the two ends. Germline V gene sequence: CDR1 MNHEY, CDR2 SMNVEV (reference sequence).